One and the same sample provided the 3 T cell receptor beta chains below, sequenced in a study of blood T cell repertoires in COVID-19. Using immunoSEQ multiplex PCR, the repertoire was profiled, and TCRdb retains in-frame clones only, with some absent. Here the sample spans about 140,000 clones, more than 75% being singletons. Sequencing was carried out using peripheral blood. These receptors all come from a woman aged 40 to 50 with acute or convalescent COVID-19.

The V call is TRBV7-6, the J call TRBJ2-3; 8 bases are a match to TRBD2. Germline CDR1 reads SGHVS; CDR2 reads FNYEAQ. The CDR3 contains 16 residues. J was trimmed by 3 bases and V by 5 bases; bases with no gene match: 10. The CDR3 reads CASSASLAGPTDTQYF. As DNA, the CDR3 is TGTGCCAGCAGCGCCTCTCTAGCGGGTCCGACAGATACGCAGTATTTT.

The V call is TRBV5-6, the J call TRBJ2-2; 9 nucleotides align to TRBD1. CDR1 and CDR2 (germline): SGHDT, YYEEEE. With 3 bases clipped from V and 1 base from J, the junction kept 4 bases outside the gene matches. This CDR3 contains 16 residues. CDR3 protein: CASSYTGGGNTGELFF. CDR3 sequence (DNA): TGTGCCAGCAGCTATACAGGGGGCGGGAACACCGGGGAGCTGTTTTTT.

The chain recombines TRBV5-1 with TRBJ1-4; TRBD1 matches at 8 bases. There are 16 residues in the CDR3. The V segment lost 3 bases and the J segment 0 bases; nucleotides outside the gene matches: 4. Germline V lookup: CDR1 SGHRS, CDR2 YFSETQ. CDR3 sequence: CASSSGQGATNEKLFF. Written as DNA, the CDR3 is TGCGCCAGCAGCTCTGGACAGGGCGCAACTAATGAAAAACTGTTTTTT.